Each of the 22 T cell receptor beta chains below was sequenced from the same sample in a study of shared clonotypes between healthy human individuals. TCRdb's copy holds only in-frame clones and misses some; the assay was immunoSEQ multiplex PCR. The sample carries 2 million to 2.5 million clones, roughly 90% recorded once. Sequencing was carried out using naive CD4+ T cells from PBMCs. The subset is: CD45RA+ positively selected. The receptor source for this set is a man between 18 and 29 years old in good health. Some clones in this sample may be carry-over from other donors' samples.

J is TRBJ2-1 and V is TRBV6-1; TRBD1 is a possible D gene (6 bases). V was pared by 0 bases and J by 14 bases, with 17 bases between. Germline V gene lookup returns CDR1 MNHNS and CDR2 SASEGT. This CDR3 region has 14 residues. This CDR3 reads CASSEAGAYNGEFF. For the CDR3, the DNA is TGTGCCAGCAGTGAAGCGGGGGCCTACAATGGTGAGTTCTTC.

The chain is built from TRBV10-3 and TRBJ2-1; D is possibly TRBD2 (5 bases). V shed 0 bases and J shed 5 bases, with 14 bases lying between them. The V gene's germline CDR1 is ENHRY and CDR2 SYGVKD. This CDR3 has 16 amino acids. CDR3: CAISESWGMRDNEQFF. CDR3 nucleotide sequence: TGTGCCATCAGTGAGTCGTGGGGTATGAGGGACAATGAGCAGTTCTTC.

The V and J genes are TRBV7-2 and TRBJ1-3; possible D gene TRBD1, 5 bases. Germline CDR1 reads SGHTA; CDR2 reads FQGNSA. The ends were cut back, 2 bases at V and 0 bases at J, with 11 bases in the middle. The CDR3 contains 16 residues. The CDR3 nucleotides are TGTGCCAGCAGCTTACATGGGGCTCCCTCTGGAAACACCATATATTTT. Amino acids: CASSLHGAPSGNTIYF.

This clone has just a few counts. One end of the junction fails to match germline, which may point to a read error. The rearrangement uses TRBV7-9 and TRBJ1-1, with 9 positions matching TRBD1. The CDR3 covers 14 residues. Per germline, CDR1 SEHNR and CDR2 FQNEAQ (reference sequence). The CDR3: CASRLDRGATEAFF. CDR3 bases: TGTGCCAGCAGATTAGACAGGGGGGCCACTGAAGCTTTCTTT.

The chain joins TRBV27 to TRBJ1-1; D gene unclear. V lost 8 bases and J lost 4, with 11 bases in between. The CDR3 is 12 amino acids. The V gene's germline CDR1 is MNHEY and CDR2 SMNVEV (reference sequence). Here the CDR3 DNA reads TGTGCCAGCTGGAGGGCAACCACTGAAGCTTTCTTT. It translates to CASWRATTEAFF.

Notes on this clone: This CDR3 is also generated by other DNA sequences in the sample. V usage is TRBV4-3 and J usage is TRBJ2-7; no firm D call. The CDR3 extends over 14 amino acids. Germline V CDR1 and CDR2: LGHNA, YSLEER. V lost 0 bases and J 2 bases, leaving 8 bases between the germline ends. The CDR3 region has the DNA TGCGCCAGCAGCCAAGATACTCAAACCTACGAGCAGTACTTC. This sequence encodes CASSQDTQTYEQYF.

J is TRBJ1-1 and V is TRBV30; 7 positions agree with TRBD1. J lost 6 bases, V lost 3 bases, and 4 bases had no gene match. The CDR3 runs to 12 residues. Germline V CDR1 and CDR2: GTSNPN, SVGIG (reference sequence). CDR3 sequence reads: CAWRTGSAEAFF. The CDR3 DNA reads as TGTGCCTGGAGGACAGGGAGCGCTGAAGCTTTCTTT.

The V gene is TRBV27, the J gene TRBJ1-1; D not certain. CDR1 MNHEY and CDR2 SMNVEV come from the germline V gene (reference sequence). Trimming shortened V by 5 bases and J by 0 bases, and 16 bases separated the two germline ends. The CDR3 contains 16 residues. Here the CDR3 reads CASSPTLTGMNTEAFF. The DNA for the CDR3 is TGTGCCAGCAGTCCAACCCTGACTGGGATGAACACTGAAGCTTTCTTT.

The V gene is TRBV6-6, the J gene TRBJ1-4; tentative D call: TRBD1 (5 bases). In germline, CDR1 is MNHNY, CDR2 SVGAGI (reference sequence). This CDR3 region has 13 residues. With 8 bases removed from V and 8 bases from J, the gap between germline ends came to 15 bases. CDR3 nucleotide sequence: TGTGCCAGCCTTGGGGCGGGCAGGGAAAAACTGTTTTTT. Translating it yields CASLGAGREKLFF.

The V and J genes are TRBV5-1 and TRBJ1-1; 7 bases fit TRBD1. CDR3 length equals 14 residues. The trim removed 6 bases at V and 1 base at J, leaving 6 bases unmatched. Germline V CDR1 and CDR2: SGHRS, YFSETQ. Here the CDR3 reads CASTLGQPNTEAFF. The CDR3 coding sequence is TGCGCCAGCACTCTGGGACAGCCGAACACTGAAGCTTTCTTT.

This chain links TRBV18 with TRBJ1-3; D not resolved. Germline V gene sequence: CDR1 KGHSH, CDR2 LQKENI. The V end lost 2 bases, the J end lost 0 bases, and 11 bases lay between the germline ends. This CDR3 has 16 residues. This CDR3 reads CASSPSLLTSGNTIYF. As DNA, the CDR3 is TGTGCCAGCTCACCAAGCCTTTTGACCTCTGGAAACACCATATATTTT.

Only one count was recorded for this clone. Distinct nucleotide sequences in the sample also encode this CDR3. This rearrangement joins TRBV5-1 to TRBJ2-7; 10 bases line up with TRBD1. V dropped 7 bases and J dropped 4; count of bases not matched to a gene: 5. The CDR3 is 13 residues long. CDR1 is SGHRS, CDR2 YFSETQ, per germline. The CDR3 is CASRAGQGYEQYF. CDR3 coding DNA: TGCGCCAGCCGTGCGGGACAGGGGTACGAGCAGTACTTC.

The chain has TRBV6-5 and TRBJ1-2, with a weak D call TRBD1 (5 bases). Trimming stripped 6 bases from V and 4 bases from J, with 15 bases between. Germline V gene data show CDR1 as MNHEY and CDR2 as SVGAGI. The CDR3 has 14 amino acids. CDR3 DNA sequence: TGTGCCAGCAGGGGCAGGGCACCCATCTATGGCTACACCTTC. It yields the protein CASRGRAPIYGYTF.

This clone was recorded once. The V gene is TRBV28, the J gene TRBJ1-3, with a possible D match to TRBD1 (5 bases). V gave up 8 bases and J gave up 11 bases, with 16 bases separating them. The CDR3 runs to 12 residues. Germline CDR1 is MDHEN and CDR2 is SYDVKM. The CDR3 nucleotides read TGTGCCAGCTCGGGGGGTTCTTGGGCCATATATTTT. It encodes CASSGGSWAIYF. Drawing the rest from reference TRBV28 and TRBJ1-3, the complete variable domain is DVKVTQSSRYLVKRTGEKVFLECVQDMDHENMFWYRQDPGLGLRLIYFSYDVKMKEKGDIPEGYSVSREKKERFSLILESASTNQTSMYLCASSGGSWAIYFGEGSWLTVV.

The chain combines TRBV7-2 with TRBJ1-1; D gene unclear. Germline loops: CDR1 SGHTA, CDR2 FQGNSA. V was cut by 2 bases and J by 0 bases, with 13 bases left in between. The CDR3 sequence is 16 residues long. The CDR3 reads CASSLMRAIMNTEAFF. The CDR3 DNA follows: TGTGCCAGCAGCTTAATGCGGGCCATTATGAACACTGAAGCTTTCTTT.

Details on this clone: Other nucleotide sequences in the sample specify the same CDR3. This rearrangement joins TRBV28 to TRBJ2-3; no firm D call. With 3 bases removed from V and 3 bases from J, the gap between germline ends came to 4 bases. Per the germline V gene, CDR1 is MDHEN and CDR2 is SYDVKM. The CDR3 runs 12 residues. In nucleotides, the CDR3 is TGTGCCAGCAGTTTGGATACAGATACGCAGTATTTT. Translation: CASSLDTDTQYF.

The chain couples TRBV28 to TRBJ2-7; tentative D call: TRBD1 (6 bases). Looked up from germline, CDR1 is MDHEN and CDR2 is SYDVKM. V lost 4 bases and J 2 bases, leaving 18 bases between the germline ends. The CDR3 sequence is 16 residues long. The CDR3 nucleotides are TGTGCCAGCAGTTGGGACCGGCAGGGGAGACCCTACGAGCAGTACTTC. Translated: CASSWDRQGRPYEQYF.

The chain combines TRBV4-1 with TRBJ1-2; D is unclear. The germline CDR1 and CDR2 sequences are MGHRA and YSYEKL. Deletions cut 4 bases from V and 0 bases from J, with 12 bases between. This CDR3 has 15 residues. CDR3 amino acids: CASSPGRVTNYGYTF. The CDR3 nucleotides read TGCGCCAGCAGCCCCGGAAGGGTCACTAACTATGGCTACACCTTC.

The gene calls are TRBV19 and TRBJ2-5; D possibly corresponds to TRBD2 (5 bases). This CDR3 comprises 13 residues. The V and J ends lost 8 bases and 5 bases respectively, with 15 bases between them. The germline gives CDR1 LNHDA, CDR2 SQIVND (reference sequence). The DNA of the CDR3 is TGTGCCAGTGCCCGGGGTAGCGAGGAGACCCAGTACTTC. This sequence encodes CASARGSEETQYF.

V usage is TRBV28 and J usage is TRBJ1-5, with D possibly TRBD1 on 6 matching bases. Trimming removed 5 bases at V and 0 bases at J, with 11 bases between. Per germline, CDR1 MDHEN and CDR2 SYDVKM. The CDR3 has 15 amino acids. The DNA of the CDR3 is TGTGCCAGCAGTGCGGCGGGACATAGCAATCAGCCCCAGCATTTT. This gives the protein CASSAAGHSNQPQHF.

V is TRBV6-4 and J is TRBJ2-1; TRBD1 matches at 12 bases. Germline CDR1 and CDR2: MRHNA and SNTAGT. The CDR3 has 16 amino acids. The junction had 4 bases not matched to a gene; V was cut back by 0 bases and J by 7 bases. This CDR3 is CASSDSGQGAYNEQFF. CDR3 sequence (DNA): TGTGCCAGCAGTGACTCGGGACAGGGGGCTTATAATGAGCAGTTCTTC.

The chain uses TRBV9 and TRBJ1-2; 9 bases map to TRBD1. This CDR3 comprises 13 residues. From germline, CDR1 is SGDLS and CDR2 YYNGEE. Unmatched junction bases numbered 7, after V lost 6 bases and J lost 7 bases. CDR3 nucleotide sequence: TGTGCCAGCAAAACAGGGGGCGTTCGTGGCTACACCTTC. Its translation is CASKTGGVRGYTF.